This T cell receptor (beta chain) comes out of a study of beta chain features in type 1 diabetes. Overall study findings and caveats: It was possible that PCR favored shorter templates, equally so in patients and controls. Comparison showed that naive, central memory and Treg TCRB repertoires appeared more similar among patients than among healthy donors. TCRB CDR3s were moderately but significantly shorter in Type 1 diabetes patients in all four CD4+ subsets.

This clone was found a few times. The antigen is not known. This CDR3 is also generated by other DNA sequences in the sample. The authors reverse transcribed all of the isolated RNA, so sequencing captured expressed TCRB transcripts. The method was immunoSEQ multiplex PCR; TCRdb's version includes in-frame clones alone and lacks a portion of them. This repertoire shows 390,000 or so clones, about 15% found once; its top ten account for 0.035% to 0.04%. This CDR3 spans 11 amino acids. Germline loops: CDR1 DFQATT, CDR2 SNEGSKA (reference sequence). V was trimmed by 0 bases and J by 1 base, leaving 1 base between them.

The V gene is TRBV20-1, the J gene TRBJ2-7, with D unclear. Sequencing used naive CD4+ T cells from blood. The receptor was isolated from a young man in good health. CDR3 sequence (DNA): TGCAGTGCTAGAGAGTCCTACGAGCAGTACTTC. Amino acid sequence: CSARESYEQYF.